The 13 T cell receptor beta chains below come from one sample, sequenced in a study of spatial heterogeneity in lung cancer. Study-wide points: Mutation counts in tumors were tracked by counts of expanded intratumoral alpha and beta TCRs.

No cognate antigen is known for these TCRs. From the 5' RACE reads, TCRdb called clonotypes with MiXCR, one entry per CDR3 protein. The sample holds 7,000 to 10,000 distinct CDR3 sequences; approximately 9.3% are singletons and the top ten take roughly 8.6%. The time point here: sample taken at primary tumor resection. Sequenced material: lung tumor tissue, taken at surgery. The receptors here all came from a male donor with early-stage non-small cell lung cancer.

By proportion, this clonotype is medium-sized. The chain carries TRBV5-1 and TRBJ1-2; D is uncertain. Trimming pared 6 bases from V and 5 bases from J, leaving 17 bases between. Per germline, CDR1 SGHRS and CDR2 YFSETQ. The CDR3 consists of 14 residues. The CDR3 here is CASTPSPGNYGYTF. The DNA for the CDR3 is TGCGCCAGCACCCCAAGCCCCGGGAATTATGGCTACACCTTC.

This clonotype was seen only a few times. The V gene is TRBV7-2, the J gene TRBJ1-5; no definite D call. V lost 1 base, J lost 3 bases, and 10 bases lay in between. The CDR3 contains 15 residues. Looked up from germline, CDR1 is SGHTA and CDR2 is FQGNSA. CDR3 DNA: TGTGCCAGCAGCTTAGACACGGGTACCAATCAGCCCCAGCATTTT. This codes for CASSLDTGTNQPQHF.

This clonotype was recorded a few times. The V and J genes are TRBV2 and TRBJ2-7; D is uncertain. The CDR3 contains 14 residues. The germline V gene has CDR1 SNHLY and CDR2 FYNNEI. V was cut by 2 bases and J by 2 bases, with 10 bases left in between. The CDR3 loop reads CASSEIGIPYEQYF. The CDR3 DNA reads as TGTGCCAGCAGTGAAATTGGGATCCCCTACGAGCAGTACTTC.

In DNA, the CDR3 is TGCGCCAGCAGCCACGCAGGGGGTAACTATGGCTACACCTTC. This codes for CASSHAGGNYGYTF. This sequence joins TRBV4-1 and TRBJ1-2; 7 positions match TRBD1. V lost 3 bases to trimming and J lost 1 base; unmatched junction nucleotides: 2. CDR1 and CDR2 from the germline V gene are MGHRA and YSYEKL. The CDR3 totals 14 residues.

This clonotype was counted at least ten times. The V and J genes are TRBV7-2 and TRBJ2-2; TRBD1 matches at 10 bases. The V and J ends lost 5 bases and 5 bases, in that order; junction bases with no gene match: 5. Germline values: CDR1 SGHTA, CDR2 FQGNSA. CDR3 size: 15 residues. The CDR3 reads CASSPRQGATGELFF. The CDR3 DNA reads as TGTGCCAGCAGCCCTCGACAGGGGGCAACCGGGGAGCTGTTTTTT.

A single count supports this clonotype. With a much larger clone just one base away, this may be a read error. Because it lacks the conserved phenylalanine or tryptophan at the end, this CDR3 is likely a read error. This rearrangement joins TRBV10-3 to TRBJ2-7; the D gene could be TRBD1 or TRBD2 (5 bases each). The CDR3 totals 16 residues. Per the germline V gene, CDR1 is ENHRY and CDR2 is SYGVKD. DNA of the CDR3: TGTGCCATCAGTGAGGGGACGAAAAGCCCCTCCTCCGAGCAGTACTTG. This sequence encodes CAISEGTKSPSSEQYL.

The rearrangement links TRBV6-1 to TRBJ1-5; weak D call: TRBD1 (5 bases). Deletions cut 1 base from V and 7 bases from J, with 17 bases between. The CDR3 is 16 amino acids. Germline lookup yields CDR1 MNHNS and CDR2 SASEGT. The CDR3 sequence: CASSEGSAAGNQPQHF. The CDR3 nucleotides are TGTGCCAGCAGTGAAGGAAGCGCGGCAGGGAACCAGCCCCAGCATTTT.

This clonotype occurred many times. This chain uses TRBV7-2 with TRBJ2-1; D is ambiguous. Per germline, CDR1 SGHTA and CDR2 FQGNSA. V lost 5 bases and J lost 4, with 15 bases in between. CDR3 length equals 15 residues. CDR3: CASSHLRREYNEQFF. The CDR3 DNA follows: TGTGCCAGCAGCCACCTAAGGCGAGAATACAATGAGCAGTTCTTC.

This clonotype showed up many times. The rearrangement uses TRBV27 and TRBJ2-3; 10 nucleotides line up with TRBD1. V shed 5 bases, J shed 5 bases, and the junction held 4 bases outside the gene matches. The length of the CDR3 is 14 residues. Per germline, CDR1 MNHEY and CDR2 SMNVEV (reference sequence). The CDR3: CASSHRTGGDTQYF. The CDR3 coding sequence is TGTGCCAGCAGTCATAGGACAGGGGGAGATACGCAGTATTTT.

The V call is TRBV7-2, the J call TRBJ2-1; no clear D gene. Germline V gene data show CDR1 as SGHTA and CDR2 as FQGNSA. V lost 5 bases and J lost 3, with 8 bases in between. The CDR3 is 13 residues long. CDR3: CASSASDYNEQFF. CDR3 in DNA: TGTGCCAGCAGCGCCTCAGACTACAATGAGCAGTTCTTC.

This clonotype was seen many times. This chain links TRBV13 with TRBJ2-5; 8 bases map to TRBD1. From germline, CDR1 is PRHDT and CDR2 FYEKMQ (reference sequence). V trimming: 0 bases; J trimming: 5 bases; junction bases outside the gene matches: 11. This CDR3 is built from 17 residues. The DNA of the CDR3 is TGTGCCAGCAGCTTAGGCCTCGTGACAGGGGCTGTCGAGACCCAGTACTTC. Translation: CASSLGLVTGAVETQYF.

In this sample, this clonotype turned up many times. This chain's CDR3 is CASSYPLIAGGNQETQYF. For the CDR3, the DNA is TGTGCCAGCAGTTACCCACTAATAGCGGGGGGGAACCAAGAGACCCAGTACTTC. The V and J genes are TRBV6-2 or TRBV6-3 and TRBJ2-5; TRBD2 agrees at 11 bases. There are 18 residues in the CDR3. From germline, CDR1 is MNHEY and CDR2 SVGEGT. V dropped 2 bases and J dropped 0; count of bases not matched to a gene: 8.

The chain has TRBV2 and TRBJ2-3, with D unclear. Trimming cost V 4 bases and J 3 bases, with 14 bases left between them. Germline loops: CDR1 SNHLY, CDR2 FYNNEI. The CDR3 contains 15 residues. The CDR3 loop is CASSALVWMTDTQYF. CDR3 sequence (DNA): TGTGCCAGCAGTGCTCTAGTGTGGATGACAGATACGCAGTATTTT.